One and the same sample provided the 7 T cell receptor beta chains below, sequenced in a study of shared clonotypes between healthy human individuals. Produced via immunoSEQ multiplex PCR; TCRdb's table is partial and in-frame only. The repertoire holds under 650,000 clones, 90% to 97% seen once, with approximately 0.06% in the top ten. Sample: naive CD4+ T cells sorted from blood. Specified subset: CD45RA+ positively selected. The source is a woman aged 25 to 39 in good health.

J is TRBJ1-1 and V is TRBV27; a possible D gene is TRBD1 (6 bases). The CDR3 has 14 residues. Looked up from germline, CDR1 is MNHEY and CDR2 is SMNVEV (reference sequence). V shed 6 bases and J shed 5 bases, with 16 bases lying between them. CDR3 sequence (DNA): TGTGCCAGCAGCCGCGGACTGAGGGGGACTGAAGCTTTCTTT. Residues: CASSRGLRGTEAFF.

CDR3 amino acids: CASSQDWGRNSGNTIYF. The CDR3 region has the DNA TGTGCCAGCAGCCAAGATTGGGGACGAAACTCTGGAAACACCATATATTTT. V is TRBV14 and J is TRBJ1-3; weak D call: TRBD1 (5 bases). Germline lookup yields CDR1 SGHDN and CDR2 FVKESK. V was pared by 0 bases and J by 0 bases, with 12 bases between. The CDR3 has 17 residues.

J is TRBJ2-7 and V is TRBV28; 7 bases agree with TRBD2. Germline CDR1 MDHEN, CDR2 SYDVKM. This CDR3 comprises 14 residues. J was trimmed by 0 bases and V by 5 bases; bases with no gene match: 4. The CDR3 DNA follows: TGTGCCAGCAGTCGTCGACTAGCCTCCTACGAGCAGTACTTC. This sequence encodes CASSRRLASYEQYF.

The chain is built from TRBV19 and TRBJ1-2; possible D gene TRBD1, 5 bases. Per germline, CDR1 LNHDA and CDR2 SQIVND (reference sequence). V lost 3 bases and J 0 bases, leaving 17 bases between the germline ends. This CDR3 is built from 17 residues. The CDR3 DNA sequence: TGTGCCAGTAGTATTTCTGCGACAGACCAAGCTAACTATGGCTACACCTTC. It encodes CASSISATDQANYGYTF.

This chain uses TRBV21-1 with TRBJ2-5. TRBV21-1 is an annotated pseudogene. This CDR3 is 11 amino acids long. Here the CDR3 DNA reads TGTGCCGACCTACGAGTACAGACCCAGTACTTC. Its translation: CADLRVQTQYF.

The V gene is TRBV28, the J gene TRBJ1-4; D remains unclear. The germline V gene encodes CDR1 MDHEN and CDR2 SYDVKM. The CDR3 totals 12 residues. V was clipped by 10 bases and J by 8 bases, with 14 bases between them. CDR3 nucleotide sequence: TGTGCCACTTTGGACTCCGGCGAAAAACTGTTTTTT. Encoded protein: CATLDSGEKLFF.

The chain has TRBV7-2 and TRBJ2-7, with TRBD2 matching over 14 bases. V lost 4 bases to trimming and J lost 6 bases; unmatched junction nucleotides: 8. This CDR3 has 16 residues. CDR1 and CDR2 from the germline V gene are SGHTA and FQGNSA. CDR3 protein: CASSSRLAGGIVEQYF. In nucleotides, the CDR3 is TGTGCCAGCAGCTCTCGACTAGCGGGAGGGATCGTCGAGCAGTACTTC.